A selection of T cell receptor beta chains follows, all from one sample in a study of cytomegalovirus exposure and HLA in healthy donors. Clones were sequenced by immunoSEQ multiplex PCR, and TCRdb holds only the in-frame ones, with some missing. This sample's clone table lists about 140,000 clones. Source material: PBMCs. The origin of the receptors is a male donor in good health and CMV-seronegative. Both conserved end residues are part of each CDR3. Each record gives: V gene, D gene, J gene, CDR3 DNA, CDR3 protein. A D gene is named only where the DNA matches it firmly.

TRBV19,.,TRBJ1-2,TGTGCCAGTAGTAAAGTCCTCGACATGAGTGGCTACACCTTC,CASSKVLDMSGYTF
TRBV21-1,.,TRBJ2-7,TGTGCCAGCAGCGAAGACACCCCCTCCTACGAGCAGTACTTC,CASSEDTPSYEQYF
TRBV5-1,.,TRBJ1-1,TGCGCCAGCAGCTTGGCCAGTGGAGAGACTGAAGCTTTCTTT,CASSLASGETEAFF
TRBV6-5,.,TRBJ2-1,TGTGCCAGCAGCCGGAGAGACAATGAGCAGTTCTTC,CASSRRDNEQFF
TRBV11-2,.,TRBJ2-1,TGTGCCAGCAGCCTAGAAATTCGGGATGAGCAGTTCTTC,CASSLEIRDEQFF
TRBV5-1,TRBD1,TRBJ2-3,TGCGCCAGCAGCGTGAGGACAGGGAGGACAGATACGCAGTATTTT,CASSVRTGRTDTQYF
TRBV13,.,TRBJ1-4,TGTGCCAGCAGCGACGAAAGGGGCGGTGAAAAACTGTTTTTT,CASSDERGGEKLFF
TRBV5-1,.,TRBJ1-1,TGCGCCAGCAGCTTCGGGCAGGGGCTGAACACTGAAGCTTTCTTT,CASSFGQGLNTEAFF
TRBV6-1,TRBD1,TRBJ1-1,TGTGCCAGCAGTGTTCAACAGGGGCGGGTAGCTTTCTTT,CASSVQQGRVAFF
TRBV6-1,TRBD1,TRBJ2-1,TGTGCCAGCAGTGCCTTAACCGAATCCCCCGGGACAGGGGGCCATGAGCAGTTCTTC,CASSALTESPGTGGHEQFF
TRBV2,.,TRBJ2-2,TGTGCCAGCAGTGTTGCTCGGGAGAACGGGGAGCCGTTTTTT,CASSVARENGEPFF
TRBV19,TRBD1,TRBJ1-1,TGTGCCAGTAGGGGACAGAGTATGAACACTGAAGCTTTCTTT,CASRGQSMNTEAFF
TRBV11-3,.,TRBJ2-1,TGTGCCAGCAGCCCTAGGGGGATGGATGAGCAGTTCTTC,CASSPRGMDEQFF
TRBV7-2,.,TRBJ1-2,TGTGCCAGCAGCTCCCCGGGGAATGGCTACACCTTC,CASSSPGNGYTF
TRBV28,.,TRBJ1-4,TGTGCCAGCAGATCACACCACGCAACTAATGAAAAACTGTTTTTT,CASRSHHATNEKLFF
TRBV7-9,TRBD2,TRBJ2-1,TGTGCCTCCCACCTAGCGGGGCACAATGAGCAGTTCTTC,CASHLAGHNEQFF
TRBV29-1,TRBD1,TRBJ1-1,TGCAGCGTTGACAGGGGGCGCGTCACTGAAGCTTTCTTT,CSVDRGRVTEAFF
TRBV11-3,.,TRBJ2-1,TGTGCCAGCAGCTTAAACCCTCCTCACTATCCGCCTACACATGAGCAGTTCTTC,CASSLNPPHYPPTHEQFF
TRBV19,.,TRBJ1-6,TGTGCCAGTAGTAAGCAGTCGCACCCACGGGATTCACCCCTCCACTTT,CASSKQSHPRDSPLHF
TRBV28,.,TRBJ1-1,TGTGCCAGCAGTTCTGGGACACTAGGGAACACTGAAGCTTTCTTT,CASSSGTLGNTEAFF
TRBV2,TRBD1,TRBJ1-6,TGTGCCAGCAGTCTGAGCCTCGACAGGGGCCCTAATTCACCCCTCCACTTT,CASSLSLDRGPNSPLHF
TRBV10-3,.,TRBJ2-1,TGTGCCATCAGTGAGTCAGGGGGCTACAATGAGCAGTTCTTC,CAISESGGYNEQFF
TRBV5-1,.,TRBJ2-7,TGCGCCAGCAGCTTGCAGGGCTCCTACGAGCAGTACTTC,CASSLQGSYEQYF
TRBV6-5,TRBD1,TRBJ1-5,TGTGCCAGCAGCCCTGGGACAGGGTATACTCAGCCCCAGCATTTT,CASSPGTGYTQPQHF
TRBV19,.,TRBJ1-1,TGTGCCAGTAGTATAGTCGGAAGGACAAACACTGAAGCTTTCTTT,CASSIVGRTNTEAFF
TRBV18,.,TRBJ1-5,TGTGCCAGCTCACGGGATGAGGGGGAAAATCAGCCCCAGCATTTT,CASSRDEGENQPQHF
TRBV25-1,.,TRBJ2-7,TGTGCCAGCAGTGAAACGGGACACCTCTACGAGCAGTACTTC,CASSETGHLYEQYF
TRBV7-2,TRBD1,TRBJ1-1,TGTGCCAGCAGCTTCAAGACAGGGGGGAACACTGAAGCTTTCTTT,CASSFKTGGNTEAFF
TRBV18,.,TRBJ1-1,TGTGCCAGCTCACCAGGGATTAGGGAGGGGGCTGAAGCTTTCTTT,CASSPGIREGAEAFF
TRBV10-3,.,TRBJ1-1,TGTGCCATCAGCGAGACGCGAAACACTGAAGCTTTCTTT,CAISETRNTEAFF
TRBV7-2,TRBD1,TRBJ1-1,TGTGCCAGCAGCTTAGTGGGGACAGGGGTAACTGAAGCTTTCTTT,CASSLVGTGVTEAFF
TRBV5-1,.,TRBJ2-5,TGCGCCAGCAGCTTGGCCGGGACACCCCAAGAGACCCAGTACTTC,CASSLAGTPQETQYF
TRBV30,.,TRBJ1-4,TGTGCCTGGAACAGGGTTAGGGAAAAACTGTTTTTT,CAWNRVREKLFF
TRBV2,TRBD2,TRBJ2-1,TGTGCCAGCAGCCATCGGACTAGCGGGGGGCCCAATGAGCAGTTCTTC,CASSHRTSGGPNEQFF
TRBV30,TRBD2,TRBJ2-7,TGTGCCTGGAGCCTTATAGGGACTAGCGTTACCTACGAGCAGTACTTC,CAWSLIGTSVTYEQYF
TRBV4-3,.,TRBJ2-1,TGCGCCAGCAGCCAAGAGCGGGTCCAGTCAAACAATGAGCAGTTCTTC,CASSQERVQSNNEQFF